Listed below are T cell receptor beta chains from one sample, sequenced in a study of CD8+ T cells in alopecia areata. Here immunoSEQ multiplex PCR was the method, and the copy in TCRdb shows in-frame clones only, minus some. Of about 280,000 clones listed, over 45% are singletons. The sequences come from CD4+ T cells sorted from blood, collected at week 24, from a patient treated with tofacitinib. The receptors were gathered from a human donor with alopecia areata. The CDR3 runs from the conserved cysteine through the conserved F or W. Each record gives: V gene, J gene, CDR3 protein.

TRBV30	TRBJ2-5	CAWSAQGRGETQYF
TRBV2	TRBJ1-6	CATCSGSSLPLHF
TRBV7-2	TRBJ2-7	CASSLETSARSYEQYF
TRBV7-9	TRBJ2-1	CASSSYRKISSYNEQFF
TRBV30	TRBJ2-2	CAWSVRLANTGELFF
TRBV6-6	TRBJ2-7	CASSRSDGYEQYF
TRBV30	TRBJ2-5	CAWKGGGRETQYF
TRBV25-1	TRBJ1-1	CASSRQDRNTEAFF
TRBV29-1	TRBJ2-7	CSVADGSLYEQYF
TRBV10-3	TRBJ2-3	CAISESMGTDTQYF